These 17 T cell receptor beta chains were sequenced from one sample in a study of T cell repertoires in aging, cancer and after chemotherapy. Amplification of TCR beta used genomic DNA extracted from peripheral blood. Multiplex touch-down PCR with TRB-A/B primers amplified rearranged V-D-J TRB sequences. TCRdb re-called the multiplex PCR reads through MiXCR, storing one row per CDR3 protein. The sample gives about 900 distinct CDR3 sequences, roughly 60% of which show up once; around 75% is in the top ten. Sequenced: blood. Receptor source: a human donor with a blood cancer.

V and J are TRBV6-5 and TRBJ1-1, with D perhaps matching TRBD1 (6 bases). Germline V gene data show CDR1 as MNHEY and CDR2 as SVGAGI. The CDR3 totals 13 residues. Trimming took 5 bases from V and 4 from J, leaving 11 bases between them. CDR3 DNA: TGTGCCAGCAGTAAACAGGGCATCACTGAAGCTTTCTTT. This encodes CASSKQGITEAFF.

This clonotype ranks as medium-sized. The gene calls are TRBV5-4 and TRBJ1-4; 8 positions match TRBD1. The V gene's germline CDR1 is SGHNT and CDR2 YYREEE (reference sequence). V was clipped by 2 bases and J by 4 bases; unmatched bases: 4. The CDR3 runs to 15 residues. The CDR3 region is CASSFNRGINEKLFF. CDR3 nucleotide sequence: TGTGCCAGCAGCTTTAACAGGGGGATTAATGAAAAACTGTTTTTT.

This clonotype was recorded once. The chain links TRBV11-1 to TRBJ1-1; 8 positions agree with TRBD1. The J call may be wrong; the DNA end is better matched by TRBJ1-6. Germline-derived CDR1 and CDR2 are SGHAT and FQDESV (reference sequence). The CDR3 is 15 amino acids. The CDR3 DNA reads TGTGCCAGCAGCGTTACCGGGACAGGAGTATCACCCCTCCACTTT. It specifies CASSVTGTGVSPLHF.

This chain uses TRBV5-4 with TRBJ2-7; D possibly corresponds to TRBD2 (5 bases). Germline values: CDR1 SGHNT, CDR2 YYREEE (reference sequence). Trimming stripped 1 base from V and 3 bases from J, with 11 bases between. This CDR3 has 14 amino acids. CDR3 residues: CASSLSGEGYEQYF. Here the CDR3 DNA reads TGTGCCAGCAGCTTGTCAGGTGAGGGCTACGAGCAGTACTTC.

This clonotype came up a few times. The DNA of the CDR3 is TGTGCTAGTGGCCCTAATCTCGGGGCCAACGTCCTGACTTTC. Translated: CASGPNLGANVLTF. The rearrangement joins TRBV12-5 to TRBJ2-6; no firm D call. Germline V gene sequence: CDR1 LGHNT, CDR2 FRNRAP. V was pared by 6 bases and J by 4 bases, with 10 bases between. The CDR3 has 14 residues.

This rearrangement joins TRBV12-3 or TRBV12-4 to TRBJ2-3; 10 bases match TRBD2. The CDR3 is 15 residues long. V shed 2 bases and J 5 bases; nucleotides not matched to a gene: 4. The CDR3 bases are TGTGCCAGCAGTTTACTAGCGGGGGCAGGAGATACGCAGTATTTT. As protein: CASSLLAGAGDTQYF.

By share, this clonotype counts as large. The rearrangement links TRBV19 to TRBJ2-5; D unclear. CDR3 length: 13 amino acids. The germline gives CDR1 LNHDA, CDR2 SQIVND (reference sequence). V lost 4 bases, J lost 6 bases, and 12 bases lay in between. The CDR3, as DNA: TGTGCCAGTAGTAGTGGAGTACAACAGACCCAGTACTTC. Encoded protein: CASSSGVQQTQYF. The full variable domain, its missing parts supplied by reference TRBV19 and TRBJ2-5, is DGGITQSPKYLFRKEGQNVTLSCEQNLNHDAMYWYRQDPGQGLRLIYYSQIVNDFQKGDIAEGYSVSREKKESFPLTVTSAQKNPTAFYLCASSSGVQQTQYFGPGTRLLVL.

Judged by abundance, this clonotype is medium-sized. This sequence joins TRBV5-4 and TRBJ1-2; possibly TRBD1 for D (6 bases). CDR1 and CDR2 (germline): SGHNT, YYREEE (reference sequence). CDR3 length: 14 amino acids. V was pared by 4 bases and J by 4 bases, with 14 bases between. The CDR3 bases are TGTGCCAGCAGCGGAACAGGGACCCTCTATGGCTACACCTTC. Its protein is CASSGTGTLYGYTF. The variable domain in full, completed from reference TRBV5-4 and TRBJ1-2, reads ETGVTQSPTHLIKTRGQQVTLRCSSQSGHNTVSWYQQALGQGPQFIFQYYREEENGRGNFPPRFSGLQFPNYSSELNVNALELDDSALYLCASSGTGTLYGYTFGSGTRLTVV.

This clonotype came up once. The genes are TRBV20-1 and TRBJ1-1; D unclear. The V end was cut by 2 bases, the J end by 2 bases, with 9 bases between. Germline CDR1 and CDR2: DFQATT and SNEGSKA (reference sequence). The CDR3 runs 13 residues. This chain's CDR3 is CSARKRLNTEAFF. The CDR3 DNA sequence: TGCAGTGCTAGAAAGCGTCTAAACACTGAAGCTTTCTTT.

The chain is built from TRBV27 and TRBJ1-6; possibly TRBD1 for D (5 bases). The CDR3 is 13 amino acids. Looked up from germline, CDR1 is MNHEY and CDR2 is SMNVEV (reference sequence). V lost 6 bases to trimming and J lost 6 bases, with 9 bases between them. CDR3 amino acids: CASSRQSNSPLHF. CDR3 coding DNA: TGTGCCAGCAGCCGACAGAGTAATTCACCCCTCCACTTT.

The chain is built from TRBV29-1 and TRBJ2-5; 8 nucleotides agree with TRBD1. J gave up 4 bases and V 8 bases, and 6 bases lay outside the gene matches. The CDR3 extends over 12 amino acids. Germline V gives CDR1 SQVTM, CDR2 ANQGSEA. Here the CDR3 reads CSLATGGETQYF. DNA for the CDR3: TGCAGCTTGGCTACAGGGGGAGAGACCCAGTACTTC.

V is TRBV18 and J is TRBJ2-1; D perhaps matches TRBD2 (6 bases). V was clipped by 2 bases and J by 6 bases, with 17 bases between them. The CDR3 contains 16 residues. The V gene's germline CDR1 is KGHSH and CDR2 LQKENI. CDR3 sequence reads: CASSPGGVWGSNEQFF. In nucleotides, the CDR3 is TGTGCCAGCTCACCAGGCGGGGTATGGGGATCCAATGAGCAGTTCTTC.

The chain employs TRBV6-5 and TRBJ2-1; D possibly uses TRBD1 or TRBD2 (6 bases each). The CDR3 loop spans 15 amino acids. Germline lookup yields CDR1 MNHEY and CDR2 SVGAGI. V lost 0 bases and J lost 4, with 10 bases in between. CDR3 region: CASSYSGGAYNEQFF. The CDR3 DNA sequence: TGTGCCAGCAGTTACTCGGGGGGCGCTTACAATGAGCAGTTCTTC.

This clonotype was picked up a small number of times. The chain is built from TRBV11-1 and TRBJ1-2; tentatively, D is TRBD1 (5 bases). Germline CDR1 SGHAT, CDR2 FQDESV (reference sequence). V dropped 4 bases and J dropped 3 bases, with 12 bases sitting between them. This CDR3 comprises 14 residues. The CDR3 region has the DNA TGTGCCAGCAGCTCCCTCCAGGGCTACTATGGCTACACCTTC. Translated: CASSSLQGYYGYTF.

The chain employs TRBV5-4 and TRBJ2-5; weak D call: TRBD1 (5 bases). The CDR3 is 12 residues long. Trimming removed 6 bases at V and 7 bases at J, with 13 bases between. Germline values: CDR1 SGHNT, CDR2 YYREEE (reference sequence). CDR3 residues: CASNLAGSTQYF. The CDR3 nucleotides are TGTGCCAGCAACCTCGCAGGGTCGACCCAGTACTTC. Based on the CDR3 plus reference TRBV5-4 and TRBJ2-5, the full variable domain is ETGVTQSPTHLIKTRGQQVTLRCSSQSGHNTVSWYQQALGQGPQFIFQYYREEENGRGNFPPRFSGLQFPNYSSELNVNALELDDSALYLCASNLAGSTQYFGPGTRLLVL.

This clonotype was detected only a few times. The rearrangement joins TRBV19 to TRBJ2-1, with 9 bases fitting TRBD1. V shed 6 bases and J 2 bases; nucleotides not matched to a gene: 2. The CDR3 runs to 14 residues. Per germline, CDR1 LNHDA and CDR2 SQIVND (reference sequence). The CDR3 coding sequence is TGTGCCAGTAGCGGACAGGGGACCTACAATGAGCAGTTCTTC. Amino acids: CASSGQGTYNEQFF.

J is TRBJ1-2 and V is TRBV6-1; tentatively, D is TRBD1 (5 bases). Germline V gene data show CDR1 as MNHNS and CDR2 as SASEGT. The CDR3 length is 15 residues. The V end lost 3 bases, the J end lost 1 base, and 12 bases lay between the germline ends. This chain's CDR3 is CASSDTWGINYGYTF. CDR3 bases: TGTGCCAGCAGTGACACCTGGGGGATTAACTATGGCTACACCTTC.